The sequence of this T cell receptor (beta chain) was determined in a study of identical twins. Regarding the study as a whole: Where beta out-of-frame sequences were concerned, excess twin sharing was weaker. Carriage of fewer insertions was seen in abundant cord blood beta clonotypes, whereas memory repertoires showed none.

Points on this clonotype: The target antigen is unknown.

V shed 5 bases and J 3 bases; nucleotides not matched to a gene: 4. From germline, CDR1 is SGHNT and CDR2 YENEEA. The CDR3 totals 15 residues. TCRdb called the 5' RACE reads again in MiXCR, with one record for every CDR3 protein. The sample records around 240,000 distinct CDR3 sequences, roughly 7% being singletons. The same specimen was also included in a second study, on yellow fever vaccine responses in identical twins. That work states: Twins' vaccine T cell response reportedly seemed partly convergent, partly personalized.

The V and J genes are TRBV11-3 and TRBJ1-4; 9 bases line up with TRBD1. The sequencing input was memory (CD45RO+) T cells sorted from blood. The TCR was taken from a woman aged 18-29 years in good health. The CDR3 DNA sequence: TGTGCCAGCAGCCCAACAGGGGGCCCTAATGAAAAACTGTTTTTT. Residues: CASSPTGGPNEKLFF.